This passage covers 14 T cell receptor beta chains from one sample sequenced in a study of blood T cell repertoires in COVID-19. The table came from immunoSEQ multiplex PCR; TCRdb's copy has only in-frame clones and leaves some out. The sample lists about 69,000 clones, roughly 80% occurring once. Sequencing was carried out using peripheral blood. The receptors here all came from a man in his fifties or sixties with COVID-19, enrolled during active disease.

This sequence joins TRBV18 and TRBJ2-1; weak D call: TRBD1 (5 bases). CDR1 is KGHSH, CDR2 LQKENI, per germline. V dropped 1 base and J dropped 3 bases, with 16 bases sitting between them. The CDR3 totals 17 residues. Written as DNA, the CDR3 is TGTGCCAGCTCACCACAATCAGTAGGTCAGGGCTACAATGAGCAGTTCTTC. Protein sequence: CASSPQSVGQGYNEQFF.

The genes are TRBV28 and TRBJ1-2, with 10 bases that match TRBD1. V gave up 8 bases and J gave up 7 bases; unmatched junction bases: 7. The V gene's germline CDR1 is MDHEN and CDR2 SYDVKM. The CDR3 contains 13 residues. CDR3 coding DNA: TGTGCCAGCCGCGCCGGACAGGGGGTTGGCTACACCTTC. Protein: CASRAGQGVGYTF.

J is TRBJ1-1 and V is TRBV30; TRBD1 is a possible D gene (5 bases). The V end lost 0 bases, the J end lost 11 bases, and 16 bases lay between the germline ends. CDR1 and CDR2 from the germline V gene are GTSNPN and SVGIG (reference sequence). The CDR3 loop spans 13 amino acids. DNA for the CDR3: TGTGCCTGGAGTGTAGCCTTTATGGGGGGGGCTTTCTTT. Translation: CAWSVAFMGGAFF.

This clone has only one observation. The V and J genes are TRBV12-3 or TRBV12-4 and TRBJ2-4; a weak D match, TRBD1 (6 bases). This CDR3 contains 13 residues. The V and J ends lost 4 bases and 7 bases respectively, with 11 bases between them. The chain's CDR3 is CASSWGRANIQYF. The CDR3 region has the DNA TGTGCCAGCAGTTGGGGGCGGGCGAACATTCAGTACTTC.

This clone has only a few counts. The chain couples TRBV5-1 to TRBJ2-2; D ambiguous. The CDR3 is made up of 14 amino acids. Trimming removed 0 bases at V and 7 bases at J, with 10 bases between. In germline, CDR1 is SGHRS, CDR2 YFSETQ. The chain's CDR3 is CASSLEAGGGELFF. CDR3 coding DNA: TGCGCCAGCAGCTTGGAGGCCGGCGGCGGGGAGCTGTTTTTT. Complete variable domain (other parts from reference TRBV5-1 and TRBJ2-2): KAGVTQTPRYLIKTRGQQVTLSCSPISGHRSVSWYQQTPGQGLQFLFEYFSETQRNKGNFPGRFSGRQFSNSRSEMNVSTLELGDSALYLCASSLEAGGGELFFGEGSRLTVL.

The rearrangement links TRBV6-5 to TRBJ1-2, with 7 bases that match TRBD1. Germline V gene lookup returns CDR1 MNHEY and CDR2 SVGAGI. V lost 9 bases, J lost 0 bases, and 10 bases stayed unmatched. The CDR3 sequence is 15 residues long. CDR3 bases: TGTGCCAGTACTTACGGGACAGCTTCTAACTATGGCTACACCTTC. Translation: CASTYGTASNYGYTF.

The CDR3 DNA follows: TGCAGCGGCGGAACCGACTACGAGCAGTACTTC. Translation: CSGGTDYEQYF. This rearrangement joins TRBV29-1 to TRBJ2-7; D call uncertain. CDR1 SQVTM and CDR2 ANQGSEA come from the germline V gene. V lost 7 bases and J lost 3, with 10 bases in between. This CDR3 is 11 amino acids long.

The chain uses TRBV5-6 and TRBJ1-2; D call uncertain. Trimming stripped 0 bases from V and 13 bases from J, with 13 bases between. The CDR3 has 12 residues. Germline V CDR1 and CDR2: SGHDT, YYEEEE. CDR3 sequence (DNA): TGTGCCAGCAGCTTGGCTTCCGGGTTTCTCACCTTC. Amino acid sequence: CASSLASGFLTF. The whole variable domain, filled in from reference TRBV5-6 and TRBJ1-2, reads DAGVTQSPTHLIKTRGQQVTLRCSPKSGHDTVSWYQQALGQGPQFIFQYYEEEERQRGNFPDRFSGHQFPNYSSELNVNALLLGDSALYLCASSLASGFLTFGSGTRLTVV.

The chain combines TRBV7-9 with TRBJ2-7, with D perhaps TRBD2 (9 bases). The CDR3 totals 16 residues. Germline V CDR1 and CDR2: SEHNR, FQNEAQ (reference sequence). Trimming left V 5 bases short and J 1 base short, with 18 bases between. CDR3 amino acids: CASSAGGTGLSYEQYF. The CDR3 region has the DNA TGTGCCAGCAGCGCGGGGGGGACAGGCCTATCCTACGAGCAGTACTTC. The full variable domain, completed using reference TRBV7-9 and TRBJ2-7, is DTGVSQNPRHKITKRGQNVTFRCDPISEHNRLYWYRQTLGQGPEFLTYFQNEAQLEKSRLLSDRFSAERPKGSFSTLEIQRTEQGDSAMYLCASSAGGTGLSYEQYFGPGTRLTVT.

V gene TRBV29-1 combines with J gene TRBJ1-2; D possibly corresponds to TRBD1 (6 bases). Looked up from germline, CDR1 is SQVTM and CDR2 is ANQGSEA. V was trimmed by 1 base and J by 9 bases, leaving 24 bases between them. CDR3 size: 16 residues. CDR3 DNA: TGCAGCGTTGAAGTTACAGGGTTTAGGACTCCCACCAGCTACACCTTC. It is translated as CSVEVTGFRTPTSYTF.

The chain carries TRBV24-1 and TRBJ2-3; 11 bases line up with TRBD1. The CDR3 is made up of 15 amino acids. Trimming at V came to 9 bases and at J to 4 bases, leaving 8 bases not matched to a gene. Per germline, CDR1 KGHDR and CDR2 SFDVKD. The CDR3 spells CATGPGQGEADTQYF. The CDR3 DNA follows: TGTGCCACCGGCCCGGGACAGGGGGAGGCAGATACGCAGTATTTT.

The CDR3 region is CASSSPSTDTQYF. Written as DNA, the CDR3 is TGTGCCAGCAGCTCCCCTAGCACAGATACGCAGTATTTT. J is TRBJ2-3 and V is TRBV5-5; D is ambiguous. The CDR3 covers 13 residues. CDR1 and CDR2 from the germline V gene are SGHKS and YYEKEE (reference sequence). Trimming removed 3 bases from V and 0 bases from J, with 5 bases in between.

This chain joins TRBV3-1 (or the pseudogene TRBV3-2) and TRBJ2-3; 12 bases are a match to TRBD2. Germline V gene lookup returns CDR1 LGHDT and CDR2 YNNKEL (reference sequence). J lost 0 bases, V lost 4 bases, and 2 bases had no gene match. CDR3 length: 16 residues. This CDR3 is CASSPGLAGSTDTQYF. The CDR3 coding sequence is TGTGCCAGCAGCCCAGGACTAGCGGGGAGCACAGATACGCAGTATTTT.

J is TRBJ1-2 and V is TRBV5-1; 8 positions match TRBD1. Germline trimming cut 4 bases from V and 7 bases from J; bases unmatched to any gene: 12. The germline gives CDR1 SGHRS, CDR2 YFSETQ. This CDR3 spans 15 amino acids. CDR3 loop: CASSRIGQGLRGYTF. CDR3 sequence (DNA): TGCGCCAGCAGCAGAATTGGACAGGGCTTGCGTGGCTACACCTTC. Using reference TRBV5-1 and TRBJ1-2 for the parts outside the CDR3, the full variable domain is KAGVTQTPRYLIKTRGQQVTLSCSPISGHRSVSWYQQTPGQGLQFLFEYFSETQRNKGNFPGRFSGRQFSNSRSEMNVSTLELGDSALYLCASSRIGQGLRGYTFGSGTRLTVV.